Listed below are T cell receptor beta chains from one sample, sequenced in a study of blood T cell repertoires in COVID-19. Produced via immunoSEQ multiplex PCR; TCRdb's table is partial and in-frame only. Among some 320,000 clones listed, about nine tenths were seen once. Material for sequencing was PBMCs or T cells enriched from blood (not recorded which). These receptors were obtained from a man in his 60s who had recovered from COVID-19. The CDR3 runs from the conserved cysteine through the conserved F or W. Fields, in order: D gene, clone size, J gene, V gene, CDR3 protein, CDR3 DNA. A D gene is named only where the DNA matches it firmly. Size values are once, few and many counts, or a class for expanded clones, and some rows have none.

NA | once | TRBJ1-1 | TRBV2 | CASRGTYTEAFF | TGTGCCAGCCGCGGAACTTACACTGAAGCTTTCTTT
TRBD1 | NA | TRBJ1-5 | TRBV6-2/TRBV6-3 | CASSTTGEVGNQPQHF | TGTGCCAGCAGTACGACAGGGGAGGTCGGCAATCAGCCCCAGCATTTT
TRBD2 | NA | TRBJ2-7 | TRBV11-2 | CASSWIGTSGRVTYEQYF | TGTGCCAGCAGTTGGATCGGGACTAGCGGGAGAGTCACCTACGAGCAGTACTTC
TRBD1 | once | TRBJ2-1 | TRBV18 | CASSPPSTRDREFF | TGTGCCAGCTCACCACCGTCAACAAGGGACAGGGAGTTCTTC
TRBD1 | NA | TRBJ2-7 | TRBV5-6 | CASREGQALSEQYF | TGTGCCAGCAGGGAAGGACAGGCCCTCAGCGAGCAGTACTTC
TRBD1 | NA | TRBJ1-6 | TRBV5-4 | CASSLQGPESPLHF | TGTGCCAGCAGCTTACAGGGGCCCGAGTCACCCCTCCACTTT
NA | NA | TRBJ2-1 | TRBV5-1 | CASSKGDAYNEQFF | TGCGCCAGCAGCAAAGGAGATGCGTACAATGAGCAGTTCTTC
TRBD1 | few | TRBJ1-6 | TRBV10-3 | CAISESSMYRGIYNSPLHF | TGTGCCATCAGTGAGTCTAGTATGTACAGGGGCATCTATAATTCACCCCTCCACTTT
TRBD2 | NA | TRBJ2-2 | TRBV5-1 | CASSPSGTNTGELFF | TGCGCCAGCAGCCCTAGCGGGACTAACACCGGGGAGCTGTTTTTT
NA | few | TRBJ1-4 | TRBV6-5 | CASRPGFGANEKLFF | TGTGCCAGCAGACCAGGGTTTGGGGCTAATGAAAAACTGTTTTTT
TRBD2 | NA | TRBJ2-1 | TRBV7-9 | CASSLAGGGASEQFF | TGTGCCAGCAGCTTGGCGGGGGGCGGCGCCAGTGAGCAGTTCTTC
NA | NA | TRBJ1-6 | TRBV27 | CASSYRGDFKSPLHF | TGTGCCAGCAGTTACCGGGGGGATTTCAAATCACCCCTCCACTTT
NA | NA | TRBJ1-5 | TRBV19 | CASSIYRYSNQPQHF | TGTGCCAGTAGTATTTACAGATATAGCAATCAGCCCCAGCATTTT
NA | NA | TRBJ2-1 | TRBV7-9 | CASSSSSYNEQFF | TGTGCCAGCAGCTCCAGCTCCTACAATGAGCAGTTCTTC
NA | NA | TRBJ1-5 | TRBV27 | CASPNRPYRSSNQPQHF | TGTGCCAGCCCCAATCGCCCCTACAGGTCGTCGAATCAGCCCCAGCATTTT
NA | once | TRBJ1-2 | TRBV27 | CASSLFRGRSYTF | TGTGCCAGCAGTTTATTTAGGGGTAGAAGCTACACCTTC
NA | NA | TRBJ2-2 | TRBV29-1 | CSAKTANTGELFF | TGCAGCGCCAAAACGGCGAACACCGGGGAGCTGTTTTTT
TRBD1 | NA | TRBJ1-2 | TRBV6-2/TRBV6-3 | CASSYPGTNRGYGYTF | TGTGCCAGCAGTTACCCTGGGACCAACAGGGGCTATGGCTACACCTTC
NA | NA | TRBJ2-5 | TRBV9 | CASSYGGQKETQYF | TGTGCCAGCAGCTACGGGGGACAGAAAGAGACCCAGTACTTC
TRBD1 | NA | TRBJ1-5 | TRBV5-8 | CASSIGQGRMSNQPQHF | TGTGCCAGCAGCATAGGACAGGGGAGGATGAGCAATCAGCCCCAGCATTTT
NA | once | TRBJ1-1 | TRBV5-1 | CASSPRGVRNTEAFF | TGCGCCAGCAGCCCCAGGGGCGTAAGAAACACTGAAGCTTTCTTT
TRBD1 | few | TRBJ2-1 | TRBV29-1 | CSVATGANSYNEQFF | TGCAGCGTCGCCACAGGGGCCAACTCCTACAATGAGCAGTTCTTC
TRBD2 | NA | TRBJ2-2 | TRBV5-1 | CASRPLAGLNTGELFF | TGCGCCAGCAGACCACTAGCGGGCCTAAACACCGGGGAGCTGTTTTTT
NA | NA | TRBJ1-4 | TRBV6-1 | CASSENGGLTNEKLFF | TGTGCCAGCAGTGAAAATGGGGGGTTAACTAATGAAAAACTGTTTTTT
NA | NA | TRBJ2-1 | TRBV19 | CASSIYTANNEQFF | TGTGCCAGTAGTATCTATACCGCCAACAATGAGCAGTTCTTC
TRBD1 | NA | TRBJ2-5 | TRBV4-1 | CASSQFGRGLSQETQYF | TGCGCCAGCAGCCAATTTGGCAGGGGGCTGTCACAAGAGACCCAGTACTTC
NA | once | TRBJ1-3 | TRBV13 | CASSLSISGNTIYF | TGTGCCAGCAGCTTATCCATCTCTGGAAACACCATATATTTT
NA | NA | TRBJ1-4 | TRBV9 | CASSRTINEKLFF | TGTGCCAGCAGCAGAACAATAAACGAAAAACTGTTTTTT
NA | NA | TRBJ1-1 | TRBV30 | CAWSPGKAEAFF | TGTGCCTGGAGTCCGGGGAAGGCTGAAGCTTTCTTT
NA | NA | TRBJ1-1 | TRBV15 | CATSRPGHRNTEAFF | TGTGCCACCAGCAGACCGGGACATCGGAACACTGAAGCTTTCTTT
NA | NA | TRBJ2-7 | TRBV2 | CASRRSEDYEQYF | TGTGCCAGCAGAAGGAGCGAGGACTACGAGCAGTACTTC
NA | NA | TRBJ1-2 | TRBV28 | CASSLPYYGYTF | TGTGCCAGCAGTCTTCCCTACTATGGCTACACCTTC
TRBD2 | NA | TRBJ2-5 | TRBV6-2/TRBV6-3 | CASSYSGLAGPYQETQYF | TGTGCCAGCAGTTACTCGGGACTAGCGGGCCCGTACCAAGAGACCCAGTACTTC
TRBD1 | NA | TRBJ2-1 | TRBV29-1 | CSPGDRGSHNGVFNEQFF | TGCAGCCCCGGGGACAGGGGCTCCCACAATGGGGTTTTCAATGAGCAGTTCTTC
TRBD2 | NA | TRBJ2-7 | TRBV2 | CASKGLAGGAAYEQYF | TGTGCCAGCAAGGGACTAGCGGGGGGCGCCGCCTACGAGCAGTACTTC
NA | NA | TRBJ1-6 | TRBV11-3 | CASSLDGGRNSPLHF | TGTGCCAGCAGCTTAGATGGGGGCCGCAATTCACCCCTCCACTTT
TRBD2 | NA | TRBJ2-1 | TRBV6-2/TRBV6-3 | CASSYTRGAYNEQFF | TGTGCCAGCAGTTACACGCGGGGGGCCTACAATGAGCAGTTCTTC
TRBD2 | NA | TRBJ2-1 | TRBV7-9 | CASSPGTSGNEQFF | TGTGCCAGCAGTCCCGGGACTAGCGGCAATGAGCAGTTCTTC
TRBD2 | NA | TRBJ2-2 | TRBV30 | CAWRASGTTGELFF | TGTGCCTGGAGGGCTAGCGGAACCACCGGGGAGCTGTTTTTT
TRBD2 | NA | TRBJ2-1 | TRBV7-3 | CASSTSGTNGWNEQFF | TGTGCCAGCTCAACTTCCGGGACTAATGGTTGGAATGAGCAGTTCTTC
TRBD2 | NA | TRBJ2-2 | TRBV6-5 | CASSLSGRSTGELFF | TGTGCCAGCAGTTTAAGCGGGAGGAGCACCGGGGAGCTGTTTTTT
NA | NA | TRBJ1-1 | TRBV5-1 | CASSSQGTEAFF | TGCGCCAGCAGCTCCCAGGGGACTGAAGCTTTCTTT
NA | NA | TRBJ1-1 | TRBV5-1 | CASSHVQGLGNTEAFF | TGCGCCAGCAGCCATGTTCAGGGGCTGGGGAACACTGAAGCTTTCTTT
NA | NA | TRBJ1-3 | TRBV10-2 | CASSEGSSGNTIYF | TGCGCCAGCAGTGAGGGGAGCTCTGGAAACACCATATATTTT
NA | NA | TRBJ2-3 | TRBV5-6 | CASSFGTDTQYF | TGTGCCAGCAGCTTCGGGACAGATACGCAGTATTTT
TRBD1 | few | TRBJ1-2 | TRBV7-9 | CASSRDRDGYTF | TGTGCCAGCAGCCGAGACAGGGATGGCTACACCTTC
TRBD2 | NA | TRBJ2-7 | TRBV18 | CASHPTGTKGREQYF | TGTGCCAGTCACCCAACCGGGACTAAAGGACGCGAGCAGTACTTC
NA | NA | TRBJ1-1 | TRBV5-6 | CASSLDLVAFF | TGTGCCAGCAGCTTGGACTTGGTCGCTTTCTTT
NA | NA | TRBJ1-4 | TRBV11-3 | CASSPGTTNEKLFF | TGTGCCAGCAGCCCCGGGACAACTAATGAAAAACTGTTTTTT
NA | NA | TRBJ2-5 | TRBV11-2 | CASSLAGAETQYF | TGTGCCAGCAGCTTAGCGGGAGCCGAGACCCAGTACTTC